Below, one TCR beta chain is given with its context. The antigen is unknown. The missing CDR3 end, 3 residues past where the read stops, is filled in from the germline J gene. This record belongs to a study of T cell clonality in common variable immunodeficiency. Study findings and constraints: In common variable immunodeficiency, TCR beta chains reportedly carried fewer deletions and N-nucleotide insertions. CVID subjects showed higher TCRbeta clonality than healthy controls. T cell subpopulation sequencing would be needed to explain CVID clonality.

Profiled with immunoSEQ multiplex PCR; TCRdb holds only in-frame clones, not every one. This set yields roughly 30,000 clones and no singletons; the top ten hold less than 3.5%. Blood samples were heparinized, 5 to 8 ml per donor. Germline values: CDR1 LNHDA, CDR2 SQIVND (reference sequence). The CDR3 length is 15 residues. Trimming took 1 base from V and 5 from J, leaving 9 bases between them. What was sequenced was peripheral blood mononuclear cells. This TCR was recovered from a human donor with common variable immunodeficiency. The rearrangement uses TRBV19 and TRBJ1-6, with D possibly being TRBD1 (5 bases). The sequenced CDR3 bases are TGTGCCAGTAGTATAGGACAGCCGAATAATTCACCC. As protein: CASSIGQPNNSP. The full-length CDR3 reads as CASSIGQPNNSPLHF.